Below, 3 T cell receptor beta chains from the same sample are listed, as sequenced in a study of yellow fever vaccine responses in identical twins. MiXCR, applied by TCRdb to the RT-PCR reads, yields one record per CDR3 protein. The table records tens of thousands of distinct CDR3 sequences, more than 60% of them present only once. Sequencing used T cells from blood (PBMCs), unsorted or a sorted subset (not recorded which), obtained before or after yellow fever vaccination (not recorded which). These receptors were taken from a woman aged 18-29 years who received the yellow fever vaccine.

The genes are TRBV7-9 and TRBJ1-1; D gene unclear. The germline V gene has CDR1 SEHNR and CDR2 FQNEAQ (reference sequence). The CDR3 is made up of 12 amino acids. V gave up 1 base and J gave up 7 bases, with 7 bases separating them. CDR3 nucleotide sequence: TGTGCCAGCAGCTTAGTGCGCGGTGAAGCTTTCTTT. Residues: CASSLVRGEAFF.

The chain recombines TRBV18 with TRBJ2-3, with a weak D call TRBD2 (5 bases). Per the germline V gene, CDR1 is KGHSH and CDR2 is LQKENI. The V gene lost 3 bases and the J gene lost 4 bases, with 5 bases spanning the gap. The CDR3 length is 12 residues. CDR3 protein: CASSPEADTQYF. CDR3 DNA: TGTGCCAGCTCACCGGAGGCAGATACGCAGTATTTT.

The chain recombines TRBV29-1 with TRBJ2-7; D gene ambiguous. Germline values: CDR1 SQVTM, CDR2 ANQGSEA. The V gene lost 0 bases and the J gene lost 3 bases, with 6 bases spanning the gap. This CDR3 comprises 12 residues. CDR3 in amino acids: CSVEDRHYEQYF. In nucleotides, the CDR3 is TGCAGCGTTGAAGACCGCCACTACGAGCAGTACTTC.